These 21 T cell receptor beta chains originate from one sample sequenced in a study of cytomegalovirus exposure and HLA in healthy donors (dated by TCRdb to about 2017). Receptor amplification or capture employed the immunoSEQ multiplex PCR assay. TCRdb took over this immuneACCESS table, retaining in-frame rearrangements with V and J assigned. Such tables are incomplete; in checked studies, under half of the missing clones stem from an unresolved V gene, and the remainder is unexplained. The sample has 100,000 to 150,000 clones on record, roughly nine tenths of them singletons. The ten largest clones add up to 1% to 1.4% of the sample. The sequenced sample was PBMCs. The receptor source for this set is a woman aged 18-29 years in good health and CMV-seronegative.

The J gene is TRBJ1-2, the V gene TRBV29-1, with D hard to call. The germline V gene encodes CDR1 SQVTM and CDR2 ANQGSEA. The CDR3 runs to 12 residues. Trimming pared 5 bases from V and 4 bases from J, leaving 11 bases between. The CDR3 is CSVLVVSYGYTF. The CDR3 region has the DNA TGCAGCGTTTTGGTAGTTAGCTATGGCTACACCTTC.

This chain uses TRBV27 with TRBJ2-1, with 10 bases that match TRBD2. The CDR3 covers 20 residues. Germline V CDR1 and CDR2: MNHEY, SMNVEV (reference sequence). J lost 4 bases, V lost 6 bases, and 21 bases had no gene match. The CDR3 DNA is TGTGCCAGCAGCCAAATAACACTTGGGGCTAGCGGGAGTCGGTACAATGAGCAGTTCTTC. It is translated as CASSQITLGASGSRYNEQFF.

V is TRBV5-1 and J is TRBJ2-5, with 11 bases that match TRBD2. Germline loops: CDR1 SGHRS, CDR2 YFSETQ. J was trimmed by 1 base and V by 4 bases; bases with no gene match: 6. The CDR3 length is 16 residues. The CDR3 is CASSQGLAGAQETQYF. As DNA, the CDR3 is TGCGCCAGCAGCCAAGGACTAGCGGGTGCCCAAGAGACCCAGTACTTC.

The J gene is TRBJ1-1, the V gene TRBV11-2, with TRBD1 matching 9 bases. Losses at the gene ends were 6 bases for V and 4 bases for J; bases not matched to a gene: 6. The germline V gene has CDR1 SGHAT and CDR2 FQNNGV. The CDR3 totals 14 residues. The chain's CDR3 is CASRGTGRGTEAFF. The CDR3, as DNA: TGTGCCAGCAGGGGGACAGGGAGGGGCACTGAAGCTTTCTTT. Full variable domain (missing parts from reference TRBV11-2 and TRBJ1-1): EAGVAQSPRYKIIEKRQSVAFWCNPISGHATLYWYQQILGQGPKLLIQFQNNGVVDDSQLPKDRFSAERLKGVDSTLKIQPAKLEDSAVYLCASRGTGRGTEAFFGQGTRLTVV.

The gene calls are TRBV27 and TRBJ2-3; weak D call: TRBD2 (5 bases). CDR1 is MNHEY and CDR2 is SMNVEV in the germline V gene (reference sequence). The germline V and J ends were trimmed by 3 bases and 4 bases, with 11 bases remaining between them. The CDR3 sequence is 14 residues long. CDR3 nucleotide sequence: TGTGCCAGCAGTTTGGTGGAGGAGGCAGATACGCAGTATTTT. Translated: CASSLVEEADTQYF.

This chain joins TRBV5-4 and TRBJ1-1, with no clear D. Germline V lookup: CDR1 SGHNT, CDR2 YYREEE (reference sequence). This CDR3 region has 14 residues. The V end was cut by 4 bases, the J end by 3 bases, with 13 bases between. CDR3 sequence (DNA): TGTGCCAGCAGCCCCACTTTGAGGGACACTGAAGCTTTCTTT. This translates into CASSPTLRDTEAFF. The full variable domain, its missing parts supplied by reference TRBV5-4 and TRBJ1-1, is ETGVTQSPTHLIKTRGQQVTLRCSSQSGHNTVSWYQQALGQGPQFIFQYYREEENGRGNFPPRFSGLQFPNYSSELNVNALELDDSALYLCASSPTLRDTEAFFGQGTRLTVV.

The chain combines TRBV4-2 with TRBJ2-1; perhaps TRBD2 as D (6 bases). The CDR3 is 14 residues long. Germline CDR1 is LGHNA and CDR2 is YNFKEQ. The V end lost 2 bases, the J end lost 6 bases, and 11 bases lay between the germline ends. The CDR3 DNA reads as TGTGCCAGCAGCCAACCCACTAGCAGCAATGAGCAGTTCTTC. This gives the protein CASSQPTSSNEQFF.

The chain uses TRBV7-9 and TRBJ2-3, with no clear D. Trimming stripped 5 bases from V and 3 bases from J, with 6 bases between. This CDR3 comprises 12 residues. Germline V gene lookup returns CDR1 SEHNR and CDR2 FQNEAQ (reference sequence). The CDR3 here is CASSLSTDTQYF. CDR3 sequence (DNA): TGTGCCAGCAGCCTAAGTACAGATACGCAGTATTTT.

The CDR3 loop reads CASSFAGANNEQFF. The DNA for the CDR3 is TGTGCCAGCAGCTTCGCGGGAGCTAACAATGAGCAGTTCTTC. The J gene is TRBJ2-1, the V gene TRBV5-4; 7 nucleotides agree with TRBD2. From germline, CDR1 is SGHNT and CDR2 YYREEE (reference sequence). The CDR3 is made up of 14 amino acids. V was clipped by 2 bases and J by 5 bases; unmatched bases: 4.

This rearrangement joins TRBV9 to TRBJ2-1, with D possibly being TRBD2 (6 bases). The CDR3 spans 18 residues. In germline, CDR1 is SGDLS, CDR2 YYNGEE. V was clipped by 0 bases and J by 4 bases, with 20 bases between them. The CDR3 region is CASSVVAAGFWVYNEQFF. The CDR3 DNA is TGTGCCAGCAGCGTAGTAGCGGCCGGCTTCTGGGTATACAATGAGCAGTTCTTC.

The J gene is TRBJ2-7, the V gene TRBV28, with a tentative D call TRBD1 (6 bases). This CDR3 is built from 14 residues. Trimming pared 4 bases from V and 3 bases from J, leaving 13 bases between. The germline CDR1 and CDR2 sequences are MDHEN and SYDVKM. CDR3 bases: TGTGCCAGCAGTTCGCTCAGGGGTTACTACGAGCAGTACTTC. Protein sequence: CASSSLRGYYEQYF.

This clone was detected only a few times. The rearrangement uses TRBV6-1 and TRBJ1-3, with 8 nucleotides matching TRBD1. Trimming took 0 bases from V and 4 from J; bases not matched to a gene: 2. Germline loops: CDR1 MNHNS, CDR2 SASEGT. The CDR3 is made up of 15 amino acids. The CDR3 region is CASSEATGEGNTIYF. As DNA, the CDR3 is TGTGCCAGCAGTGAAGCGACAGGGGAGGGAAACACCATATATTTT.

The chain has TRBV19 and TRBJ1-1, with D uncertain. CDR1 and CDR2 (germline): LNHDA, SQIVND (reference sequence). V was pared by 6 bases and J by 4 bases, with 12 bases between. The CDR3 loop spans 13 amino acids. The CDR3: CASRPVGSTEAFF. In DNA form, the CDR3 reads TGTGCCAGTAGACCCGTCGGTAGCACTGAAGCTTTCTTT.

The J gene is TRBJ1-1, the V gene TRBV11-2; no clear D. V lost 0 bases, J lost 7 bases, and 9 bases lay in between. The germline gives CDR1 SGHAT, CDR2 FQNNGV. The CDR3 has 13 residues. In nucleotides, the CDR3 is TGTGCCAGCAGCTTAGATAACACCTTTGAAGCTTTCTTT. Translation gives CASSLDNTFEAFF.

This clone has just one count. Written as DNA, the CDR3 is TGTGCCAGCAGTTTCCAAGGACAGGGAACTGGAAACACCATATATTTT. Translated, it gives CASSFQGQGTGNTIYF. The chain employs TRBV6-5 and TRBJ1-3; 8 bases are shared with TRBD1. The CDR3 has 16 residues. Unmatched junction bases numbered 7, after V lost 4 bases and J lost 2 bases. Germline-derived CDR1 and CDR2 are MNHEY and SVGAGI.

The CDR3 DNA sequence: TGTGCCAGCAGTGTGGCAGGACAGGGCTCAAGGGGCTACACCTTC. Protein sequence: CASSVAGQGSRGYTF. V and J are TRBV2 and TRBJ1-2; TRBD1 matches 8 bases. V dropped 4 bases and J dropped 8; count of bases not matched to a gene: 12. From germline, CDR1 is SNHLY and CDR2 FYNNEI. The CDR3 has 15 amino acids. The full variable domain, its missing parts supplied by reference TRBV2 and TRBJ1-2, is EPEVTQTPSHQVTQMGQEVILRCVPISNHLYFYWYRQILGQKVEFLVSFYNNEISEKSEIFDDQFSVERPDGSNFTLKIRSTKLEDSAMYFCASSVAGQGSRGYTFGSGTRLTVV.

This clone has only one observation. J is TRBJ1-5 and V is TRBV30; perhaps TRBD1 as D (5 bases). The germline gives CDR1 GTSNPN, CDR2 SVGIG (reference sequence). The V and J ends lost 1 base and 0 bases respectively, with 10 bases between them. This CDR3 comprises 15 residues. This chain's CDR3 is CAWSAGGISNQPQHF. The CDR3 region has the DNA TGTGCCTGGAGTGCCGGGGGAATTAGCAATCAGCCCCAGCATTTT.

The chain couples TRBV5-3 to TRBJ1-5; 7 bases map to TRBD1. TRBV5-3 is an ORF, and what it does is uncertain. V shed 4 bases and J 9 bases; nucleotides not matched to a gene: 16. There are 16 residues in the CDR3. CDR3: CARSPAAGQPAGPQHF. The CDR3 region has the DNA TGTGCCAGAAGCCCCGCCGCGGGACAGCCAGCCGGGCCCCAGCATTTT.

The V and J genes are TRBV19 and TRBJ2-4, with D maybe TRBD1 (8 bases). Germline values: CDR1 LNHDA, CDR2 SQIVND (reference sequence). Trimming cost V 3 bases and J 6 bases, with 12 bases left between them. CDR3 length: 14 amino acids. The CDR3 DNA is TGTGCCAGTAGTATGGGAGGGACAGGAAACATTCAGTACTTC. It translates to CASSMGGTGNIQYF.

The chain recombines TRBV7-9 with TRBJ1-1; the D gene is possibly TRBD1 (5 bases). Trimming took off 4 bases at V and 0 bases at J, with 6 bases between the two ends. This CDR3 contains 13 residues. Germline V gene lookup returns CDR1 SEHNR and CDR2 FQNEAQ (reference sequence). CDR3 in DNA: TGTGCCAGCAGCTCACAGGTGAACACTGAAGCTTTCTTT. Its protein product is CASSSQVNTEAFF. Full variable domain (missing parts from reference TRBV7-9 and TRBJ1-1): DTGVSQNPRHKITKRGQNVTFRCDPISEHNRLYWYRQTLGQGPEFLTYFQNEAQLEKSRLLSDRFSAERPKGSFSTLEIQRTEQGDSAMYLCASSSQVNTEAFFGQGTRLTVV.

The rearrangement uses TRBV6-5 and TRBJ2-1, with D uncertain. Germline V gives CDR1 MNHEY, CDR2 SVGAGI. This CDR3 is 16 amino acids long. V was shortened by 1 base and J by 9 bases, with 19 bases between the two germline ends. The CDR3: CASSYLIGGGPGEQFF. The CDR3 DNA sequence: TGTGCCAGCAGTTACTTAATAGGCGGTGGCCCTGGTGAGCAGTTCTTC.